A selection of T cell receptor beta chains follows, all from one sample in a study of cytomegalovirus exposure and HLA in healthy donors. Produced via immunoSEQ multiplex PCR; TCRdb's table is partial and in-frame only. The repertoire holds about 130,000 clones, roughly 89% seen once, with 1.1% in the top ten. The sample comprised PBMCs. These receptors were taken from a woman younger than 35 in good health and CMV-seronegative. Each CDR3 is given with its conserved first and last residue.

CDR3 protein: CASSRSGGFANEQFF
J gene: TRBJ2-1
V gene: TRBV18

CDR3 protein: CASSSSGGAYNEQFF
J gene: TRBJ2-1
V gene: TRBV11-3

CDR3 protein: CASSRDRADEKLFF
J gene: TRBJ1-4
V gene: TRBV25-1

CDR3 protein: CASSRHRTGLPLHF
J gene: TRBJ1-6
V gene: TRBV28

CDR3 protein: CATQFGQAHQPQHF
J gene: TRBJ1-5
V gene: TRBV19

CDR3 protein: CASSLGLVRTSGTYEQYF
J gene: TRBJ2-7
V gene: TRBV13

CDR3 protein: CASSPTDSYGYTF
J gene: TRBJ1-2
V gene: TRBV6-5

CDR3 protein: CGVDGGQEVYEQYF
J gene: TRBJ2-7
V gene: TRBV29-1

CDR3 protein: CSALREKQYF
J gene: TRBJ2-7
V gene: TRBV20-1

CDR3 protein: CASSLGTSGRSEQFF
J gene: TRBJ2-1
V gene: TRBV27

CDR3 protein: CASGRVYCTDTQYF
J gene: TRBJ2-3
V gene: TRBV12-5

CDR3 protein: CASRGDRAPGQEDSPLHF
J gene: TRBJ1-6
V gene: TRBV7-9

CDR3 protein: CASSYSTPRNTEAFF
J gene: TRBJ1-1
V gene: TRBV6-5

CDR3 protein: CASSQNTGYGYTF
J gene: TRBJ1-2
V gene: TRBV6-6

CDR3 protein: CASSAGTSAGYEQYF
J gene: TRBJ2-7
V gene: TRBV7-8

CDR3 protein: CASSPGRWIGELFF
J gene: TRBJ2-2
V gene: TRBV28

CDR3 protein: CAWSVGGAGNTIYF
J gene: TRBJ1-3
V gene: TRBV30

CDR3 protein: CASSELSRGISNQPQHF
J gene: TRBJ1-5
V gene: TRBV6-1

CDR3 protein: CASSVSGGRLNEQYF
J gene: TRBJ2-7
V gene: TRBV9

CDR3 protein: CASSEAGGQGYQPQHF
J gene: TRBJ1-5
V gene: TRBV6-1

CDR3 protein: CASSQSAGGPDTQYF
J gene: TRBJ2-3
V gene: TRBV6-4

CDR3 protein: CASSAGGRYGYTF
J gene: TRBJ1-2
V gene: TRBV7-2

CDR3 protein: CASSRDKNTEAFF
J gene: TRBJ1-1
V gene: TRBV6-1

CDR3 protein: CASSYFTGMNTEAFF
J gene: TRBJ1-1
V gene: TRBV6-5

CDR3 protein: CASSQWTSGRYEQYF
J gene: TRBJ2-7
V gene: TRBV18

CDR3 protein: CASNLGQPYNEQFF
J gene: TRBJ2-1
V gene: TRBV28

CDR3 protein: CASSESAGGTDTQYF
J gene: TRBJ2-3
V gene: TRBV6-4